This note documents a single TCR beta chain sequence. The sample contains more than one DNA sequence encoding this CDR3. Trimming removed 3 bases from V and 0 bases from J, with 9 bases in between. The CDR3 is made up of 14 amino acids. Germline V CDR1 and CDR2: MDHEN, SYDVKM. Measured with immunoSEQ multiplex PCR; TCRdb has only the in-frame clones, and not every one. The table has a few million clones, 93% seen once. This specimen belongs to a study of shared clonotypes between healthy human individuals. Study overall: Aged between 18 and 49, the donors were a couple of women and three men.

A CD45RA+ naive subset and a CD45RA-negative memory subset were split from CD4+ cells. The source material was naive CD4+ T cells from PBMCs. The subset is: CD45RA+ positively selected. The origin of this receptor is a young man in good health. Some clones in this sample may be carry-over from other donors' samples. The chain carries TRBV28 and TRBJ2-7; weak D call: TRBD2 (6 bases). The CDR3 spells CASSLSGSSYEQYF. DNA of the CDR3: TGTGCCAGCAGTTTGTCCGGGAGCTCCTACGAGCAGTACTTC.